This entry lists 20 T cell receptor beta chains sequenced from one sample in a study of blood T cell repertoires in COVID-19. TCRdb keeps only in-frame clones here, not all; method: immunoSEQ multiplex PCR. The data show about 330,000 clones, with approximately 88% seen just once and approximately 4% held by the top ten. Material: peripheral blood. These receptors all come from a woman aged 50 to 60 with active or convalescent COVID-19.

V is TRBV7-9 and J is TRBJ1-1, with 11 bases lining up with TRBD1. CDR1 is SEHNR and CDR2 is FQNEAQ in the germline V gene (reference sequence). V trimming: 4 bases; J trimming: 11 bases; junction bases outside the gene matches: 3. This CDR3 region has 12 residues. Here the CDR3 reads CASSSGDRGAFF. The CDR3 DNA follows: TGTGCCAGCAGCTCGGGGGACAGGGGGGCTTTCTTT.

The chain couples TRBV7-6 to TRBJ2-2; D might be TRBD2 (6 bases). Germline values: CDR1 SGHVS, CDR2 FNYEAQ. V dropped 4 bases and J dropped 4 bases, with 13 bases sitting between them. This CDR3 has 15 amino acids. The CDR3 DNA reads as TGTGCCAGCAGCTCGGGACTCTCGAGCACCGGGGAGCTGTTTTTT. Protein product: CASSSGLSSTGELFF.

The rearrangement joins TRBV29-1 to TRBJ2-7, with 11 bases lining up with TRBD2. Trimming took 7 bases from V and 2 from J; bases not matched to a gene: 7. Germline loops: CDR1 SQVTM, CDR2 ANQGSEA. This CDR3 comprises 14 residues. The CDR3 DNA reads as TGCAGCGCACTACTAGCGGGGGCCCCCTACGAGCAGTACTTC. This gives the protein CSALLAGAPYEQYF.

This clone has only a few counts. J is TRBJ2-4 and V is TRBV3-1 (or the pseudogene TRBV3-2); perhaps TRBD1 as D (6 bases). The CDR3 extends over 15 amino acids. V lost 0 bases and J 5 bases, leaving 11 bases between the germline ends. CDR1 and CDR2 from the germline V gene are LGHDT and YNNKEL (reference sequence). CDR3 loop: CASSQETGSENIQYF. For the CDR3, the DNA is TGTGCCAGCAGCCAAGAGACAGGATCTGAAAACATTCAGTACTTC.

Worth noting for this clone: One end of the junction fails to match germline, which may point to a read error. The J gene is TRBJ1-2, the V gene TRBV6-6; 10 bases align to TRBD1. Germline V gives CDR1 MNHNY, CDR2 SVGAGI (reference sequence). The length of the CDR3 is 15 residues. CDR3 amino acids: CASRIGTGAKYGYTF. In DNA form, the CDR3 reads TGTGCCAGCAGAATCGGGACAGGGGCTAAATATGGCTACACCTTC.

This clone was detected once. V is TRBV2 and J is TRBJ2-3, with a weak D call TRBD1 (6 bases). This CDR3 is built from 13 residues. Looked up from germline, CDR1 is SNHLY and CDR2 is FYNNEI. V lost 5 bases and J lost 2, with 8 bases in between. This chain's CDR3 is CASSWDNTDTQYF. The DNA for the CDR3 is TGTGCCAGCAGTTGGGACAACACAGATACGCAGTATTTT.

The chain has TRBV12-3 or TRBV12-4 and TRBJ1-1; a weak D match, TRBD1 (5 bases). Between the trimmed V and J ends, which lost 6 bases and 1 base, there was a span of 6 bases. The CDR3 covers 12 residues. The CDR3 DNA reads TGTGCCAGCAGGACAGCGAACACTGAAGCTTTCTTT. This codes for CASRTANTEAFF.

The chain uses TRBV12-3 or TRBV12-4 and TRBJ2-1, with D perhaps TRBD2 (5 bases). The CDR3 extends over 13 amino acids. The ends were cut back, 1 base at V and 9 bases at J, with 10 bases in the middle. The CDR3 DNA reads TGTGCCAGCAGTTTAGTCAGCGGTGGTGAGCAGTTCTTC. Its protein product is CASSLVSGGEQFF.

The chain couples TRBV11-2 to TRBJ2-5, with TRBD1 identical over 10 bases. The length of the CDR3 is 15 residues. Looked up from germline, CDR1 is SGHAT and CDR2 is FQNNGV. Losses at the gene ends were 1 base for V and 5 bases for J; bases not matched to a gene: 4. This CDR3 reads CASSLVRDRGETQYF. The DNA of the CDR3 is TGTGCCAGCAGCTTAGTCCGGGACAGGGGTGAGACCCAGTACTTC.

The chain combines TRBV6-1 with TRBJ2-3; weak D call: TRBD1 (5 bases). V lost 3 bases and J lost 0, with 10 bases in between. Germline CDR1 reads MNHNS; CDR2 reads SASEGT. This CDR3 has 15 amino acids. The CDR3 DNA reads as TGTGCCAGCAGTGACGCAGGGTATAGCACAGATACGCAGTATTTT. Its translation is CASSDAGYSTDTQYF.

The genes are TRBV19 and TRBJ1-4; 11 positions match TRBD1. This CDR3 has 15 amino acids. The junction had 4 bases not matched to a gene; V was cut back by 2 bases and J by 8 bases. Per germline, CDR1 LNHDA and CDR2 SQIVND (reference sequence). CDR3: CASSIQGTGGEKLFF. The DNA for the CDR3 is TGTGCCAGTAGTATACAAGGGACAGGGGGAGAAAAACTGTTTTTT.

The CDR3 nucleotides are TGTGCCACCAGCCCGGACAGGGGGGGCTCCTACGAGCAGTACTTC. Its translation: CATSPDRGGSYEQYF. The gene calls are TRBV15 and TRBJ2-7; TRBD1 matches 10 bases. J was trimmed by 0 bases and V by 5 bases; bases with no gene match: 4. Germline V CDR1 and CDR2: LNHNV, YYDKDF (reference sequence). This CDR3 region has 15 residues. Filled out from reference TRBV15 and TRBJ2-7, the complete variable domain reads DAMVIQNPRYQVTQFGKPVTLSCSQTLNHNVMYWYQQKSSQAPKLLFHYYDKDFNNEADTPDNFQSRRPNTSFCFLDIRSPGLGDTAMYLCATSPDRGGSYEQYFGPGTRLTVT.

V is TRBV20-1 and J is TRBJ1-5; D remains unclear. Germline V gives CDR1 DFQATT, CDR2 SNEGSKA (reference sequence). Trimming stripped 3 bases from V and 4 bases from J, with 10 bases between. The CDR3 runs to 13 residues. The CDR3 sequence is CSASLASNQPQHF. Here the CDR3 DNA reads TGCAGTGCTAGTTTAGCGTCAAATCAGCCCCAGCATTTT.

V usage is TRBV5-1 and J usage is TRBJ2-7; the D is unclear. The CDR3 is 16 residues long. From germline, CDR1 is SGHRS and CDR2 YFSETQ. V lost 1 base, J lost 0 bases, and 14 bases lay in between. The CDR3 region is CASSLPTGGGSYEQYF. The DNA of the CDR3 is TGCGCCAGCAGCTTGCCCACCGGCGGCGGCTCCTACGAGCAGTACTTC.

The V and J genes are TRBV19 and TRBJ2-2, with TRBD1 matching 8 bases. The CDR3 length is 15 residues. Germline V gene sequence: CDR1 LNHDA, CDR2 SQIVND (reference sequence). J gave up 5 bases and V 10 bases, and 12 bases lay outside the gene matches. The CDR3 nucleotides are TGTGCCACTACAGGGGGACATTTTCGGACCGGGGAGCTGTTTTTT. Its translation is CATTGGHFRTGELFF.

The J gene is TRBJ2-5, the V gene TRBV6-5, with TRBD1 as a possible D gene (6 bases). V lost 6 bases to trimming and J lost 5 bases, with 13 bases between them. CDR1 MNHEY and CDR2 SVGAGI come from the germline V gene. CDR3 length: 13 amino acids. CDR3 sequence: CASSSTGTETQYF. The CDR3 region has the DNA TGTGCCAGCAGCTCCACAGGGACCGAGACCCAGTACTTC.

This rearrangement joins TRBV11-2 to TRBJ1-6; D not resolved. The CDR3 extends over 14 amino acids. Germline V lookup: CDR1 SGHAT, CDR2 FQNNGV. V shed 1 base and J shed 7 bases, with 8 bases lying between them. The CDR3 sequence: CASSLGSGNSPLHF. For the CDR3, the DNA is TGTGCCAGCAGCTTAGGAAGCGGGAATTCACCCCTCCACTTT.

The chain uses TRBV23-1 and TRBJ1-2; 9 positions agree with TRBD1. TRBV23-1 carries the ORF label, with uncertain function. This CDR3 comprises 14 residues. V was clipped by 7 bases and J by 8 bases; unmatched bases: 11. The CDR3 sequence: CASTPYRGPCGYTF. Written as DNA, the CDR3 is TGCGCCAGCACTCCATACAGGGGGCCGTGCGGCTACACCTTC.

The chain carries TRBV2 and TRBJ2-1, with 7 bases identical to TRBD2. Germline V CDR1 and CDR2: SNHLY, FYNNEI. The V segment lost 4 bases and the J segment 6 bases; nucleotides outside the gene matches: 15. There are 17 residues in the CDR3. CDR3 protein: CASSAPERGRWGNEQFF. For the CDR3, the DNA is TGTGCCAGCAGTGCCCCAGAACGCGGGAGATGGGGCAATGAGCAGTTCTTC. The full variable domain, its missing parts supplied by reference TRBV2 and TRBJ2-1, is EPEVTQTPSHQVTQMGQEVILRCVPISNHLYFYWYRQILGQKVEFLVSFYNNEISEKSEIFDDQFSVERPDGSNFTLKIRSTKLEDSAMYFCASSAPERGRWGNEQFFGPGTRLTVL.

This clone was detected only a few times. V usage is TRBV24-1 and J usage is TRBJ1-1; 11 positions agree with TRBD1. This CDR3 region has 17 residues. The germline V gene encodes CDR1 KGHDR and CDR2 SFDVKD. V gave up 2 bases and J gave up 5 bases; unmatched junction bases: 9. CDR3 in DNA: TGTGCCACCAGTGATTCTGGACAGGGGGCTCGAGAGACTGAAGCTTTCTTT. Amino acid sequence: CATSDSGQGARETEAFF.